The next 21 T cell receptor beta chains were all read from a single sample in a study of PD-1 blockade in mismatch repair-deficient tumors. The data were produced by immunoSEQ multiplex PCR, yet TCRdb's version contains in-frame clones alone and is incomplete. The sample holds 60,000 to 75,000 clones, roughly 88% seen once. The sequences come from peripheral blood, collected 52 weeks after starting pembrolizumab. Source of these receptors: an adult with mismatch repair-deficient cancer.

J is TRBJ2-7 and V is TRBV28; D gene ambiguous. V dropped 9 bases and J dropped 2 bases, with 5 bases sitting between them. The germline V gene has CDR1 MDHEN and CDR2 SYDVKM. The CDR3 covers 10 residues. Here the CDR3 DNA reads TGTGCCAGTGGTACCTACGAGCAGTACTTC. As protein: CASGTYEQYF.

V usage is TRBV11-2 and J usage is TRBJ2-5; 14 bases line up with TRBD2. J gave up 4 bases and V 3 bases, and 1 base lay outside the gene matches. CDR1 and CDR2 (germline): SGHAT, FQNNGV. This CDR3 contains 15 residues. The CDR3 spells CASSLGLAGVETQYF. For the CDR3, the DNA is TGTGCCAGCAGCTTGGGACTAGCGGGAGTAGAGACCCAGTACTTC.

The rearrangement uses TRBV7-3 and TRBJ2-5; a possible D gene is TRBD2 (6 bases). This CDR3 contains 13 residues. Germline CDR1 is SGHTA and CDR2 is FQGTGA. Trimming took 3 bases from V and 5 from J, leaving 10 bases between them. The CDR3 region has the DNA TGTGCCAGCAGCTTGGTCAGCGGGGAGACCCAGTACTTC. Amino acids: CASSLVSGETQYF.

The chain links TRBV19 to TRBJ2-1; 8 positions match TRBD2. J gave up 0 bases and V 7 bases, and 14 bases lay outside the gene matches. Germline CDR1 LNHDA, CDR2 SQIVND (reference sequence). The CDR3 consists of 18 residues. For the CDR3, the DNA is TGTGCCAGTACTCCCTCCCCAGCGGGGGTCTTCTCCTACAATGAGCAGTTCTTC. Translated: CASTPSPAGVFSYNEQFF.

The chain uses TRBV29-1 and TRBJ2-7; weak D call: TRBD1 (5 bases). Trimming left V 1 base short and J 2 bases short, with 12 bases between. Germline loops: CDR1 SQVTM, CDR2 ANQGSEA. The CDR3 consists of 14 residues. DNA for the CDR3: TGCAGCGTTGAAGGGGCAGGGCCTCCCTACGAGCAGTACTTC. Encoded protein: CSVEGAGPPYEQYF.

The V gene is TRBV29-1, the J gene TRBJ2-2; 7 nucleotides agree with TRBD1. This CDR3 has 14 amino acids. The V gene end was trimmed by 5 bases and the J gene end by 6 bases; junction bases not matched to a gene: 9. CDR1 and CDR2 from the germline V gene are SQVTM and ANQGSEA. The DNA of the CDR3 is TGCAGCGTTTCTGACAGGGCAATTGCCGGGGAGCTGTTTTTT. This translates into CSVSDRAIAGELFF.

Notes on this clone: The identical CDR3 is also encoded by other nucleotide sequences in the sample. This chain connects TRBV29-1 to TRBJ2-7, with D possibly matching TRBD2 (5 bases). The germline V and J ends were trimmed by 0 bases and 4 bases, with 7 bases remaining between them. The CDR3 totals 12 residues. From germline, CDR1 is SQVTM and CDR2 ANQGSEA. CDR3 in DNA: TGCAGCGTTGAAGAAACGGGATACGAGCAGTACTTC. Protein: CSVEETGYEQYF.

The gene calls are TRBV5-1 and TRBJ2-3, with a tentative D call TRBD1 (8 bases). The length of the CDR3 is 14 residues. V was trimmed by 3 bases and J by 6 bases, leaving 14 bases between them. Germline V gene data show CDR1 as SGHRS and CDR2 as YFSETQ. CDR3 residues: CASSSDRGGDTQYF. The DNA for the CDR3 is TGCGCCAGCAGCTCCGACAGGGGAGGGGATACGCAGTATTTT.

The chain is built from TRBV11-3 and TRBJ2-3; D is unresolved. Trimming took 2 bases from V and 4 from J, leaving 7 bases between them. There are 13 residues in the CDR3. Germline V gene data show CDR1 as SGHNT and CDR2 as YENEEA. For the CDR3, the DNA is TGTGCCAGCAGCTTAACCCAGTCAGATACGCAGTATTTT. Translation: CASSLTQSDTQYF.

The CDR3 is CASSLAEYGRRENIQYF. As DNA, the CDR3 is TGTGCCAGCAGCTTGGCCGAATACGGGAGACGGGAAAACATTCAGTACTTC. V gene TRBV11-3 combines with J gene TRBJ2-4, with D maybe TRBD2 (6 bases). The V gene's germline CDR1 is SGHNT and CDR2 YENEEA. The CDR3 loop spans 17 amino acids. Trimming left V 3 bases short and J 5 bases short, with 20 bases between.

The chain links TRBV7-3 to TRBJ2-1; 13 positions agree with TRBD2. The CDR3 runs 16 residues. Trimming cost V 5 bases and J 10 bases; bases outside gene matches: 11. CDR1 is SGHTA, CDR2 FQGTGA, per germline. CDR3 sequence reads: CASSLNGLAGVGEQFF. In DNA, the CDR3 is TGTGCCAGCAGCCTAAACGGACTAGCGGGAGTTGGAGAGCAGTTCTTC. The full variable domain, completed using reference TRBV7-3 and TRBJ2-1, is GAGVSQTPSNKVTEKGKYVELRCDPISGHTALYWYRQSLGQGPEFLIYFQGTGAADDSGLPNDRFFAVRPEGSVSTLKIQRTERGDSAVYLCASSLNGLAGVGEQFFGPGTRLTVL.

This clone showed up just once. V and J are TRBV2 and TRBJ1-1; 10 bases map to TRBD1. Germline assignment: CDR1 SNHLY and CDR2 FYNNEI. Losses at the gene ends were 5 bases for V and 3 bases for J; bases not matched to a gene: 3. The CDR3 is 14 residues long. Written as DNA, the CDR3 is TGTGCCAGCAGTTCGGGACAGGGGTACACTGAAGCTTTCTTT. Translation gives CASSSGQGYTEAFF.

This chain links TRBV5-1 with TRBJ2-7, with TRBD1 matching 8 bases. J gave up 5 bases and V 0 bases, and 4 bases lay outside the gene matches. The V gene's germline CDR1 is SGHRS and CDR2 YFSETQ. CDR3 length: 14 amino acids. The CDR3 spells CASSLDRGMHEQYF. CDR3 in DNA: TGCGCCAGCAGCTTGGACAGGGGGATGCACGAGCAGTACTTC.

The chain couples TRBV19 to TRBJ2-1, with 8 bases that match TRBD1. The CDR3 loop spans 11 amino acids. V lost 6 bases and J lost 12; bases outside the gene matches: 4. The germline gives CDR1 LNHDA, CDR2 SQIVND (reference sequence). CDR3 DNA sequence: TGTGCCAGTAGCGCAGGGACAGGGCAGTTCTTC. Protein sequence: CASSAGTGQFF. Full variable domain (missing parts from reference TRBV19 and TRBJ2-1): DGGITQSPKYLFRKEGQNVTLSCEQNLNHDAMYWYRQDPGQGLRLIYYSQIVNDFQKGDIAEGYSVSREKKESFPLTVTSAQKNPTAFYLCASSAGTGQFFGPGTRLTVL.

V usage is TRBV6-5 and J usage is TRBJ2-1, with no clear D. Trimming removed 6 bases at V and 0 bases at J, with 6 bases between. In germline, CDR1 is MNHEY, CDR2 SVGAGI. The CDR3 totals 13 residues. CDR3 sequence: CASSLSSYNEQFF. The CDR3, as DNA: TGTGCCAGCAGCCTAAGCTCCTACAATGAGCAGTTCTTC.

J is TRBJ2-4 and V is TRBV2, with 14 bases aligning to TRBD2. The CDR3 totals 19 residues. CDR1 SNHLY and CDR2 FYNNEI come from the germline V gene. Trimming removed 6 bases from V and 3 bases from J; junction bases left unmatched: 13. CDR3 amino acids: CASSTPGLAGARVKNIQYF. The CDR3 DNA sequence: TGTGCCAGCAGCACCCCGGGACTAGCGGGAGCCCGGGTCAAAAACATTCAGTACTTC.

This chain links TRBV5-6 with TRBJ1-2, with 9 bases identical to TRBD1. The CDR3 has 13 residues. The J segment lost 5 bases and the V segment lost 3 bases, leaving 2 bases of the junction unmatched. Germline CDR1 is SGHDT and CDR2 is YYEEEE. The CDR3 loop is CASSWTGVYGYTF. The CDR3 nucleotides read TGTGCCAGCAGCTGGACAGGGGTTTATGGCTACACCTTC.

The chain has TRBV5-4 and TRBJ2-7; D not resolved. The CDR3 covers 14 residues. From germline, CDR1 is SGHNT and CDR2 YYREEE (reference sequence). The V end lost 0 bases, the J end lost 1 base, and 8 bases lay between the germline ends. CDR3 coding DNA: TGTGCCAGCAGCTTGGAGTCAGGTTCCTACGAGCAGTACTTC. This translates into CASSLESGSYEQYF.

This chain connects TRBV14 to TRBJ1-1; D is perhaps TRBD1 (5 bases). V dropped 0 bases and J dropped 1 base, with 9 bases sitting between them. This CDR3 has 15 residues. Per germline, CDR1 SGHDN and CDR2 FVKESK. The CDR3 nucleotides read TGTGCCAGCAGCCAAGACCTGGGGGGGAACACTGAAGCTTTCTTT. Amino acids: CASSQDLGGNTEAFF. Filled out from reference TRBV14 and TRBJ1-1, the complete variable domain reads EAGVTQFPSHSVIEKGQTVTLRCDPISGHDNLYWYRRVMGKEIKFLLHFVKESKQDESGMPNNRFLAERTGGTYSTLKVQPAELEDSGVYFCASSQDLGGNTEAFFGQGTRLTVV.

The rearrangement uses TRBV30 and TRBJ2-5; a possible D gene is TRBD1 (6 bases). V gave up 5 bases and J gave up 5 bases, with 21 bases separating them. CDR1 GTSNPN and CDR2 SVGIG come from the germline V gene (reference sequence). The CDR3 sequence is 15 residues long. CDR3 region: CAWGINRDPSETQYF. DNA for the CDR3: TGTGCCTGGGGGATAAACAGGGATCCCTCGGAGACCCAGTACTTC.

This sequence joins TRBV11-2 and TRBJ1-2; tentative D call: TRBD1 (5 bases). The V end lost 5 bases, the J end lost 4 bases, and 20 bases lay between the germline ends. The CDR3 contains 16 residues. The germline V gene encodes CDR1 SGHAT and CDR2 FQNNGV. The DNA for the CDR3 is TGTGCCAGCAGCGCCTTGACAGCTCAGGATGTCTATGGCTACACCTTC. Its translation is CASSALTAQDVYGYTF.